This TCR beta chain derives from a study of T-cell memory formation after mild COVID-19. A 5'RACE reaction primed in the constant segment made cDNA libraries of TCR alpha and TCR beta, and these carried sample barcodes and UMIs. Using its own MiXCR run on the 5' RACE reads, TCRdb lists one record per CDR3 protein. This table holds just over 200,000 distinct CDR3 sequences, over 9.5% found once. This clonotype was seen a few times. V lost 3 bases to trimming and J lost 3 bases, with 9 bases between them. The V gene's germline CDR1 is SGDLS and CDR2 YYNGEE. The CDR3 sequence is 13 residues long. The V and J genes are TRBV9 and TRBJ2-5; either TRBD1 or TRBD2 may supply D (5 bases each). Specimen: PBMCs or a T cell subset sorted from them (not recorded which). The sequence was obtained from a man between 18 and 29 years old who had mild COVID-19 (a few samples of this study predate the infection). Cell type and time point are not known. The CDR3 DNA reads as TGTGCCAGCAGCGGGGGGTCAGAAGAGACCCAGTACTTC. Translating gives CASSGGSEETQYF.